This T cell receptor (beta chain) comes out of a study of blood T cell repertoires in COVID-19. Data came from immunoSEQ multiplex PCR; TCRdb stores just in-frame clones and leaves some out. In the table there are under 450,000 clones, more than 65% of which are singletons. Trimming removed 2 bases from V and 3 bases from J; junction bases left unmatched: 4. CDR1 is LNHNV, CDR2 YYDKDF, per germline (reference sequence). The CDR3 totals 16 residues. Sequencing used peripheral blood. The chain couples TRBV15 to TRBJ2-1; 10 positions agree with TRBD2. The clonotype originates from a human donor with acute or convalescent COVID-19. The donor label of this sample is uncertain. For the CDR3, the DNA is TGTGCCACCAGCAGAAGGCTAGCGGGAGTCTACAATGAGCAGTTCTTC. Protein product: CATSRRLAGVYNEQFF.